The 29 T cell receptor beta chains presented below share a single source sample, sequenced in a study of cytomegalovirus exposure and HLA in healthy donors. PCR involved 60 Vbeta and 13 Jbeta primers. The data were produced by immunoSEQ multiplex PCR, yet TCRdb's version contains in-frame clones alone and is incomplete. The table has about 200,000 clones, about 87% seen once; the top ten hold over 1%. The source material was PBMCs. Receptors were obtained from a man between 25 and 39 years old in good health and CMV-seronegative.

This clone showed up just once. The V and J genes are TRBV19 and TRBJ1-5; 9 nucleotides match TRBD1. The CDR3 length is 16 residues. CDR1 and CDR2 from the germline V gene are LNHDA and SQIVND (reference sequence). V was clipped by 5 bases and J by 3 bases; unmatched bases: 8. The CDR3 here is CASSHRTGANNQPQHF. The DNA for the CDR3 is TGTGCCAGTAGTCACCGGACAGGGGCCAACAATCAGCCCCAGCATTTT.

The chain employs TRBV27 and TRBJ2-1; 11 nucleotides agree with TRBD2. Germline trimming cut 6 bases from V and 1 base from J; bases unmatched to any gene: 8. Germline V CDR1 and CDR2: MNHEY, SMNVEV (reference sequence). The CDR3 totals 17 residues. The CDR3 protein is CASRRLAGGPSYNEQFF. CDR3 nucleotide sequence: TGTGCCAGCAGACGTCTAGCGGGAGGCCCGTCCTACAATGAGCAGTTCTTC.

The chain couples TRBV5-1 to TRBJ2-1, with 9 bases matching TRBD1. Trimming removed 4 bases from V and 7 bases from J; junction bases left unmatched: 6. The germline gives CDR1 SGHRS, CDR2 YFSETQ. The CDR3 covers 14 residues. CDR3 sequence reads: CASSDLQGANEQFF. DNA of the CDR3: TGCGCCAGCAGCGACCTACAGGGGGCAAATGAGCAGTTCTTC.

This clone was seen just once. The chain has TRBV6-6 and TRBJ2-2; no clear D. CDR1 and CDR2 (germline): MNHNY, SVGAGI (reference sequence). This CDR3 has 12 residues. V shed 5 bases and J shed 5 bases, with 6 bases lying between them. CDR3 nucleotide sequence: TGTGCCAGCAGTCCGAGAACCGGGGAGCTGTTTTTT. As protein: CASSPRTGELFF.

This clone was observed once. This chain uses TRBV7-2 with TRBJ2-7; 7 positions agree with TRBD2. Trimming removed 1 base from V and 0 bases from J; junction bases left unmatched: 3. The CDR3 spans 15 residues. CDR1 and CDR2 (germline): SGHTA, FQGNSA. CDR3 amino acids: CASSLGASGSYEQYF. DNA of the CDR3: TGTGCCAGCAGCTTAGGGGCTAGCGGCTCCTACGAGCAGTACTTC.

The CDR3 loop reads CASSSPGTSTDTQYF. The CDR3 DNA sequence: TGTGCCAGCAGCTCCCCCGGGACTAGCACAGATACGCAGTATTTT. V usage is TRBV9 and J usage is TRBJ2-3, with D maybe TRBD2 (6 bases). Looked up from germline, CDR1 is SGDLS and CDR2 is YYNGEE. The CDR3 is 15 residues long. V was trimmed by 4 bases and J by 0 bases, leaving 12 bases between them.

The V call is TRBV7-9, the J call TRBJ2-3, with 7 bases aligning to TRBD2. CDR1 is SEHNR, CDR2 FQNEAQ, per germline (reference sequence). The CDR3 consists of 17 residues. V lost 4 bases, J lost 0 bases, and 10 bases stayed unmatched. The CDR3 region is CASSSGPGGKSTDTQYF. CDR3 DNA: TGTGCCAGCAGCTCCGGACCCGGGGGGAAGAGCACAGATACGCAGTATTTT.

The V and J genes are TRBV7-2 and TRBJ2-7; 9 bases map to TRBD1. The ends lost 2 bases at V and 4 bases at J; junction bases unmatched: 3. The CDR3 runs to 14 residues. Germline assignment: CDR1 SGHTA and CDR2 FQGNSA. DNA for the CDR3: TGTGCCAGCAGCTTAACAGGGGGCAGTTACGAGCAGTACTTC. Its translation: CASSLTGGSYEQYF.

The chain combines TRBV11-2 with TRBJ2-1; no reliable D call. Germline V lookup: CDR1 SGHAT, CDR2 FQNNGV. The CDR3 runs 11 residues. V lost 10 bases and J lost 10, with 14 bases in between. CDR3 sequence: CATRNKYEQFF. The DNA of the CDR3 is TGTGCCACGCGCAATAAGTACGAGCAGTTCTTC.

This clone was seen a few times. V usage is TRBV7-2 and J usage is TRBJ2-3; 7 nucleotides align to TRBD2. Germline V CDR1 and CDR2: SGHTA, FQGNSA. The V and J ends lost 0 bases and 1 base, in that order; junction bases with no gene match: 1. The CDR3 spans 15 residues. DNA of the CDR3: TGTGCCAGCAGCTTAGCTCTAGCGGGCACAGATACGCAGTATTTT. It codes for CASSLALAGTDTQYF.

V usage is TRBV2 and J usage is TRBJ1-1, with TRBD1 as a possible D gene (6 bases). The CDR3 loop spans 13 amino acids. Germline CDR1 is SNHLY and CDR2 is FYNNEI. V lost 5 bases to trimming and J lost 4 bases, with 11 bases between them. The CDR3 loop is CASSRTGFTEAFF. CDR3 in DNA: TGTGCCAGCAGTAGAACAGGGTTCACTGAAGCTTTCTTT.

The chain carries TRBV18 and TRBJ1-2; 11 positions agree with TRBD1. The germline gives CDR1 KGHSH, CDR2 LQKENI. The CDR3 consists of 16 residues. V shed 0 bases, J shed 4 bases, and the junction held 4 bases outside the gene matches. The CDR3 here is CASSPPDRGLVYGYTF. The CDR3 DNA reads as TGTGCCAGCTCACCACCGGACAGGGGGCTCGTCTATGGCTACACCTTC.

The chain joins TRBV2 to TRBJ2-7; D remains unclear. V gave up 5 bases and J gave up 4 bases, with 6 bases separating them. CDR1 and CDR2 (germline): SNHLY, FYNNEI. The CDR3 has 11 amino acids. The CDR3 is CASSPVYEQYF. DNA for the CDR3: TGTGCCAGCAGTCCCGTGTACGAGCAGTACTTC.

The CDR3 is CATSRGGESDTQYF. CDR3 in DNA: TGTGCCACCAGCAGAGGCGGGGAGTCAGATACGCAGTATTTT. This sequence joins TRBV15 and TRBJ2-3; weak D call: TRBD2 (6 bases). The CDR3 totals 14 residues. CDR1 is LNHNV, CDR2 YYDKDF, per germline (reference sequence). Between the trimmed V and J ends, which lost 1 base and 4 bases, there was a span of 9 bases.

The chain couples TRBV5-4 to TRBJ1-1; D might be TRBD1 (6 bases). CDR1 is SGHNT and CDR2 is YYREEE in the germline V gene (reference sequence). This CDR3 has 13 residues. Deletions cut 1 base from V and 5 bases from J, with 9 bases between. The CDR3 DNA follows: TGTGCCAGCAGCTTGTGGGGGCTGACTGAAGCTTTCTTT. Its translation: CASSLWGLTEAFF.

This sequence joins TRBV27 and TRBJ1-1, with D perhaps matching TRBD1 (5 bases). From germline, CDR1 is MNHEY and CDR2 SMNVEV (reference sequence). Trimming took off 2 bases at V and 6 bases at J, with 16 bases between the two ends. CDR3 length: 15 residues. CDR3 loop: CASSLAVGGLSEAFF. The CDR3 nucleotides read TGTGCCAGCAGTTTAGCCGTGGGGGGGTTATCTGAAGCTTTCTTT.

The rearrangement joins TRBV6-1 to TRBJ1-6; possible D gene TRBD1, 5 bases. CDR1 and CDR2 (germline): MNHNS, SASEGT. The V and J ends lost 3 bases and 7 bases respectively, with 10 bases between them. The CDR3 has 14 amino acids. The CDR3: CASSEPGLNSPLHF. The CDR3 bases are TGTGCCAGCAGTGAGCCGGGACTCAATTCACCCCTCCACTTT.

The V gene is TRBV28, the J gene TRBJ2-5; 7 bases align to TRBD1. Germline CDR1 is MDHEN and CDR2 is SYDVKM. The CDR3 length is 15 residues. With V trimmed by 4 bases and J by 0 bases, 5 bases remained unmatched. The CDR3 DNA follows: TGTGCCAGCAGTTCTGGTGGGACAGACCAAGAGACCCAGTACTTC. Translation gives CASSSGGTDQETQYF.

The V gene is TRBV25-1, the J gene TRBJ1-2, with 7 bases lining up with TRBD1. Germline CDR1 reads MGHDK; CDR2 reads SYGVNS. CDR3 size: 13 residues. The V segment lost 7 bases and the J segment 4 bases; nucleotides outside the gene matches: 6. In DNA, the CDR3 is TGTGCCAGCACCCGGGGACAGAGCTATGGCTACACCTTC. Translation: CASTRGQSYGYTF.

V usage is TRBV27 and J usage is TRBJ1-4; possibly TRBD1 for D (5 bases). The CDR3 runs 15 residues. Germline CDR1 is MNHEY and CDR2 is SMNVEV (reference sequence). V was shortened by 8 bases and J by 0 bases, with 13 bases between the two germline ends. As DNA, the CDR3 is TGTGCCAGCGGAAGGGGAATTGCAACTAATGAAAAACTGTTTTTT. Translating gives CASGRGIATNEKLFF.

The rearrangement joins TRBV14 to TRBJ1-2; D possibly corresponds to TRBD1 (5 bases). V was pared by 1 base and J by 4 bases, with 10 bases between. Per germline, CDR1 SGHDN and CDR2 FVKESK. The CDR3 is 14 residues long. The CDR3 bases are TGTGCCAGCAGCCAAGCGGGGACTGTCTATGGCTACACCTTC. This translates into CASSQAGTVYGYTF.

This CDR3 is CASRVSNQPQHF. For the CDR3, the DNA is TGTGCCAGCCGGGTGTCAAACCAGCCCCAGCATTTT. The chain carries TRBV28 and TRBJ1-5, with unresolved D. The germline gives CDR1 MDHEN, CDR2 SYDVKM. V lost 8 bases and J 7 bases, leaving 12 bases between the germline ends. This CDR3 contains 12 residues. The whole variable domain, remainder taken from reference TRBV28 and TRBJ1-5, is DVKVTQSSRYLVKRTGEKVFLECVQDMDHENMFWYRQDPGLGLRLIYFSYDVKMKEKGDIPEGYSVSREKKERFSLILESASTNQTSMYLCASRVSNQPQHFGDGTRLSIL.

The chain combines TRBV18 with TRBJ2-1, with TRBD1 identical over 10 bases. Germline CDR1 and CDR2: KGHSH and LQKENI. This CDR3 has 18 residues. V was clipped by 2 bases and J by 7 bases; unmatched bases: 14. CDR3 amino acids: CASSPDPLLTGGQNEQFF. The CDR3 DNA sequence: TGTGCCAGCTCACCAGACCCCCTCCTGACAGGGGGCCAGAATGAGCAGTTCTTC.

The CDR3 region is CASGSGQGIVDGYTF. The DNA for the CDR3 is TGTGCCAGCGGCTCCGGACAGGGAATAGTAGATGGCTACACCTTC. The rearrangement uses TRBV11-1 and TRBJ1-2, with 8 bases aligning to TRBD1. Germline loops: CDR1 SGHAT, CDR2 FQDESV (reference sequence). The CDR3 spans 15 residues. Trimming took 8 bases from V and 6 from J; bases not matched to a gene: 14.

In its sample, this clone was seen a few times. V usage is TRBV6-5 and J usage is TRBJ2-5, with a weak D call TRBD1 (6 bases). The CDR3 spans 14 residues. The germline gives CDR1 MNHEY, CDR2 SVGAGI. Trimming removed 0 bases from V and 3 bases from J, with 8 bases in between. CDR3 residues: CASSYSDRKETQYF. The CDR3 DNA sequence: TGTGCCAGCAGTTACTCCGACAGGAAAGAGACCCAGTACTTC.

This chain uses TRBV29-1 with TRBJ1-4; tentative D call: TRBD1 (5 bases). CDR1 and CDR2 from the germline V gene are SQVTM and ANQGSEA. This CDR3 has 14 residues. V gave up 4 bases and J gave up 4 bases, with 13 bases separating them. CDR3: CSVGGSYHNEKLFF. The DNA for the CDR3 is TGCAGCGTTGGGGGCAGCTACCATAATGAAAAACTGTTTTTT.

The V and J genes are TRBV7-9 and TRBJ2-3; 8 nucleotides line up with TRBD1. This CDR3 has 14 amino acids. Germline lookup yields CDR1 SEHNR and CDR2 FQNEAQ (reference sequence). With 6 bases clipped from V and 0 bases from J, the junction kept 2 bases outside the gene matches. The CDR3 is CASSTGGSTDTQYF. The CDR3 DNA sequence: TGTGCCAGCAGTACAGGGGGTAGCACAGATACGCAGTATTTT. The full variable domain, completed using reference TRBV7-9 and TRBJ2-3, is DTGVSQNPRHKITKRGQNVTFRCDPISEHNRLYWYRQTLGQGPEFLTYFQNEAQLEKSRLLSDRFSAERPKGSFSTLEIQRTEQGDSAMYLCASSTGGSTDTQYFGPGTRLTVL.

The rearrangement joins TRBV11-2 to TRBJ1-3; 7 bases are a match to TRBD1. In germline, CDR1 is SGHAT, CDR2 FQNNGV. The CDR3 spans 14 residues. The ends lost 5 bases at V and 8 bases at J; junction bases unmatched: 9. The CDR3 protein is CASSGQELVYTIYF. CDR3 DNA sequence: TGTGCCAGCAGCGGACAGGAGCTCGTCTACACCATATATTTT.

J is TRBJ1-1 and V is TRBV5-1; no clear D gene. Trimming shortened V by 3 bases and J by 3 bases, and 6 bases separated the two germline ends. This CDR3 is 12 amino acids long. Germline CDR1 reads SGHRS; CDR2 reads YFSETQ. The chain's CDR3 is CASSSDYTEAFF. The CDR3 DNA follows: TGCGCCAGCAGCTCTGACTACACTGAAGCTTTCTTT.